Following are 27 T cell receptor beta chains from one sample sequenced in a study of T cells in Graves' hyperthyroidism and ophthalmopathy. Amplification of TCR beta CDR3 regions was performed using RNA transcripts as template. An initial round of RT-PCR targeting the TCR CDR3 relied on the HTBI primer set. One entry per CDR3 protein results from TCRdb running MiXCR on the multiplex PCR reads. The repertoire holds 270,000 or so distinct CDR3 sequences, with 12% to 15% as singletons. The sequencing input was blood. Source of these receptors: a woman aged 45-65 years with Graves' hyperthyroidism that later progressed to Graves' ophthalmopathy.

This clonotype turned up a few times. The V gene is TRBV11-2, the J gene TRBJ1-2, with 9 bases lining up with TRBD1. V shed 1 base, J shed 4 bases, and the junction held 7 bases outside the gene matches. This CDR3 has 16 residues. Germline CDR1 and CDR2: SGHAT and FQNNGV. CDR3 sequence reads: CASSLVGQGSIYGYTF. The DNA for the CDR3 is TGTGCCAGCAGCTTAGTTGGACAGGGGAGTATCTATGGCTACACCTTC. Drawing the rest from reference TRBV11-2 and TRBJ1-2, the complete variable domain is EAGVAQSPRYKIIEKRQSVAFWCNPISGHATLYWYQQILGQGPKLLIQFQNNGVVDDSQLPKDRFSAERLKGVDSTLKIQPAKLEDSAVYLCASSLVGQGSIYGYTFGSGTRLTVV.

Ten or more counts support this clonotype. The J gene is TRBJ2-3, the V gene TRBV5-1; no firm D call. V was pared by 0 bases and J by 3 bases, with 5 bases between. This CDR3 has 13 amino acids. CDR1 and CDR2 from the germline V gene are SGHRS and YFSETQ. As DNA, the CDR3 is TGCGCCAGCAGCTTGGTTGTTACAGATACGCAGTATTTT. Amino acid sequence: CASSLVVTDTQYF.

Ten or more counts support this clonotype. The chain recombines TRBV11-2 with TRBJ2-1, with D possibly being TRBD2 (6 bases). This CDR3 contains 13 residues. The V gene lost 5 bases and the J gene lost 10 bases, with 15 bases spanning the gap. Germline V gene data show CDR1 as SGHAT and CDR2 as FQNNGV. CDR3 sequence reads: CASSPGTQGEQFF. The CDR3 DNA is TGTGCCAGCAGCCCGGGGACTCAAGGAGAGCAGTTCTTC.

The chain combines TRBV7-3 with TRBJ2-1; D ambiguous. Looked up from germline, CDR1 is SGHTA and CDR2 is FQGTGA. Trimming shortened V by 0 bases and J by 4 bases, and 13 bases separated the two germline ends. CDR3 length equals 16 residues. CDR3: CASSLTRSVVYNEQFF. In DNA form, the CDR3 reads TGTGCCAGCAGCTTAACGCGGAGTGTCGTATACAATGAGCAGTTCTTC. Full variable domain (remainder filled in from reference TRBV7-3 and TRBJ2-1): GAGVSQTPSNKVTEKGKYVELRCDPISGHTALYWYRQSLGQGPEFLIYFQGTGAADDSGLPNDRFFAVRPEGSVSTLKIQRTERGDSAVYLCASSLTRSVVYNEQFFGPGTRLTVL.

CDR3 nucleotides: TGTGCCAGCAGTATCTTAGCGGGAGGGCGCGCAGATACGCAGTATTTT. Its protein is CASSILAGGRADTQYF. The chain couples TRBV6-1 to TRBJ2-3, with 11 nucleotides matching TRBD2. V dropped 5 bases and J dropped 4; count of bases not matched to a gene: 8. Looked up from germline, CDR1 is MNHNS and CDR2 is SASEGT. The CDR3 consists of 16 residues.

This clonotype was recorded many times. The chain combines TRBV13 with TRBJ2-7; D is perhaps TRBD1 or TRBD2 (5 bases each). This CDR3 is built from 14 residues. Trimming stripped 1 base from V and 7 bases from J, with 14 bases between. Germline V gene lookup returns CDR1 PRHDT and CDR2 FYEKMQ (reference sequence). This chain's CDR3 is CASSLVRAEGEQYF. The CDR3 coding sequence is TGTGCCAGCAGCTTAGTTAGGGCCGAGGGGGAGCAGTACTTC.

As concerns this clonotype: An end of the junction does not agree with germline; a read error may underlie this. The chain joins TRBV6-5 to TRBJ1-2, with a possible D match to TRBD1 (6 bases). CDR1 MNHEY and CDR2 SVGAGI come from the germline V gene. The CDR3 is 13 residues long. This chain's CDR3 is CASGYPGAAGYTF. CDR3 bases: TGTGCCAGCGGTTACCCGGGGGCGGCTGGCTACACCTTC.

Many counts were recorded for this clonotype. The chain is built from TRBV5-5 and TRBJ2-1; tentatively, D is TRBD1 (5 bases). Trimming removed 6 bases at V and 4 bases at J, with 20 bases between. CDR1 is SGHKS and CDR2 is YYEKEE in the germline V gene (reference sequence). The CDR3 length is 16 residues. DNA of the CDR3: TGTGCCAGCAACCCTCGGAGCAGGGCGGTTTACAATGAGCAGTTCTTC. Its translation: CASNPRSRAVYNEQFF.

This clonotype was seen at least ten times. The V call is TRBV6-5, the J call TRBJ2-7; D ambiguous. The CDR3 spans 13 residues. CDR1 is MNHEY, CDR2 SVGAGI, per germline. V shed 0 bases and J shed 6 bases, with 9 bases lying between them. The CDR3 bases are TGTGCCAGCAGTTACTCGGGCCCCCGCGAGCAGTACTTC. Translation: CASSYSGPREQYF.

The chain links TRBV29-1 to TRBJ2-2; D is possibly TRBD1 or TRBD2 (5 bases each). The CDR3 is 18 residues long. Trimming took off 6 bases at V and 0 bases at J, with 23 bases between the two ends. Per the germline V gene, CDR1 is SQVTM and CDR2 is ANQGSEA. The CDR3 here is CSVLDPTLGASNTGELFF. CDR3 DNA: TGCAGCGTCCTCGACCCTACCCTCGGGGCCTCGAACACCGGGGAGCTGTTTTTT.

This clonotype was counted many times. The chain couples TRBV27 to TRBJ2-5; D gene unclear. The CDR3 length is 12 residues. Trimming cost V 7 bases and J 7 bases, with 13 bases left between them. Germline V CDR1 and CDR2: MNHEY, SMNVEV (reference sequence). The CDR3 DNA reads as TGTGCCAGCATGGGGTCTTGGGGGACCCAGTACTTC. Encoded protein: CASMGSWGTQYF.

This clonotype showed up many times. The chain uses TRBV2 and TRBJ1-1; possible D gene TRBD1, 5 bases. This CDR3 has 15 residues. Germline V CDR1 and CDR2: SNHLY, FYNNEI. The ends were cut back, 7 bases at V and 0 bases at J, with 15 bases in the middle. CDR3 bases: TGTGCCAGCACTCCACAGGTCAATATGAACACTGAAGCTTTCTTT. Translated: CASTPQVNMNTEAFF.

In its sample, this clonotype was seen a few times. The V gene is TRBV5-1, the J gene TRBJ1-2, with 7 bases aligning to TRBD1. This CDR3 is 16 amino acids long. Germline V lookup: CDR1 SGHRS, CDR2 YFSETQ. The V segment lost 0 bases and the J segment 4 bases; nucleotides outside the gene matches: 9. The CDR3 region is CASSLGPSRDSYGYTF. For the CDR3, the DNA is TGCGCCAGCAGCTTGGGACCATCCCGGGACAGCTATGGCTACACCTTC.

This clonotype was detected many times. The V gene is TRBV3-1, the J gene TRBJ2-3; D not certain. Germline V gene sequence: CDR1 LGHDT, CDR2 YNNKEL (reference sequence). Deletions cut 8 bases from V and 4 bases from J, with 10 bases between. The CDR3 totals 12 residues. CDR3 amino acids: CASGSTSDTQYF. The CDR3 DNA reads as TGTGCCAGCGGCTCTACGTCAGATACGCAGTATTTT.

In this sample, this clonotype turned up many times. The chain is built from TRBV20-1 and TRBJ2-3; 8 bases align to TRBD1. Germline-derived CDR1 and CDR2 are DFQATT and SNEGSKA (reference sequence). CDR3 size: 12 residues. The junction had 3 bases not matched to a gene; V was cut back by 5 bases and J by 5 bases. CDR3 nucleotide sequence: TGCAGTGCTCGACAGGGGCAAGATACGCAGTATTTT. Amino acids: CSARQGQDTQYF.

The chain recombines TRBV20-1 with TRBJ1-5; 11 bases fit TRBD1. CDR3 size: 14 residues. From germline, CDR1 is DFQATT and CDR2 SNEGSKA (reference sequence). Germline trimming cut 3 bases from V and 7 bases from J; bases unmatched to any gene: 5. Here the CDR3 DNA reads TGCAGTGCTAGTTCGGGACAGGGGGTACAGCCCCAGCATTTT. It codes for CSASSGQGVQPQHF.

This clonotype was picked up a small number of times. The chain employs TRBV29-1 and TRBJ2-6, with 7 bases fitting TRBD2. The CDR3 consists of 16 residues. CDR1 is SQVTM and CDR2 is ANQGSEA in the germline V gene. J was trimmed by 1 base and V by 1 base; bases with no gene match: 4. The DNA of the CDR3 is TGCAGCGTTGAAGTAGACGGGGGGTCTGGGGCCAACGTCCTGACTTTC. It is translated as CSVEVDGGSGANVLTF.

V usage is TRBV4-1 and J usage is TRBJ2-3; possibly TRBD2 for D (6 bases). The CDR3 spans 14 residues. CDR1 and CDR2 from the germline V gene are MGHRA and YSYEKL. V shed 2 bases and J shed 4 bases, with 10 bases lying between them. CDR3 sequence (DNA): TGCGCCAGCAGCCAAAAAGCTAGCGCAGATACGCAGTATTTT. Its protein is CASSQKASADTQYF.

The chain links TRBV28 to TRBJ2-7; 7 positions agree with TRBD2. CDR3 length equals 15 residues. The trim removed 3 bases at V and 2 bases at J, leaving 7 bases unmatched. Germline CDR1 and CDR2: MDHEN and SYDVKM. In nucleotides, the CDR3 is TGTGCCAGCAGTTTGGAGGGAGGGCCCCCCTACGAGCAGTACTTC. Protein product: CASSLEGGPPYEQYF.

This clonotype was observed once. A much larger clonotype is one base distant, so this may be a read error. The chain joins TRBV3-1 to TRBJ2-2; D gene unclear. Germline lookup yields CDR1 LGHDT and CDR2 YNNKEL (reference sequence). This CDR3 spans 15 amino acids. Trimming shortened V by 4 bases and J by 0 bases, and 9 bases separated the two germline ends. The CDR3 coding sequence is TGTGCCAGCAGCCCGACAATACCGAACACCGGGGAGCTGTTTTTT. Amino acids: CASSPTIPNTGELFF.

This clonotype was detected many times. The CDR3 loop is CASSATVNYGYTF. The CDR3 DNA reads as TGTGCCAGCAGCGCGACGGTTAACTATGGCTACACCTTC. The chain links TRBV11-2 to TRBJ1-2; D remains unclear. Trimming removed 5 bases at V and 1 base at J, with 8 bases between. Germline CDR1 reads SGHAT; CDR2 reads FQNNGV. This CDR3 comprises 13 residues.

The J gene is TRBJ2-5, the V gene TRBV20-1; D possibly corresponds to TRBD2 (6 bases). Germline CDR1 DFQATT, CDR2 SNEGSKA (reference sequence). With 4 bases removed from V and 2 bases from J, the gap between germline ends came to 17 bases. The CDR3 contains 15 residues. CDR3 coding DNA: TGCAGTGCTACCGAAGGGCTAGCGCCACAAGAGACCCAGTACTTC. Translating gives CSATEGLAPQETQYF.

This clonotype has at least ten counts. The chain recombines TRBV10-3 with TRBJ1-1, with a tentative D call TRBD1 (5 bases). V was cut by 10 bases and J by 3 bases, with 18 bases left in between. Germline V gene sequence: CDR1 ENHRY, CDR2 SYGVKD. This CDR3 has 14 residues. In DNA form, the CDR3 reads TGTGCCACCTCCAGAGGCCTACAGGACACTGAAGCTTTCTTT. Protein: CATSRGLQDTEAFF.

This clonotype appeared a few times. The CDR3 coding sequence is TGTGCCAGCAGTTTAAGACCCAATACTAACTATGGCTACACCTTC. Encoded protein: CASSLRPNTNYGYTF. The V and J genes are TRBV12-3 or TRBV12-4 and TRBJ1-2; D is unresolved. The CDR3 extends over 15 amino acids. Between the trimmed V and J ends, which lost 2 bases and 0 bases, there was a span of 10 bases.

At least ten counts were recorded for this clonotype. The rearrangement joins TRBV20-1 to TRBJ2-2, with 7 bases lining up with TRBD1. Trimming removed 3 bases from V and 5 bases from J; junction bases left unmatched: 6. The CDR3 is 14 amino acids. CDR1 and CDR2 (germline): DFQATT, SNEGSKA (reference sequence). The CDR3 protein is CSARAGGRTGELFF. CDR3 nucleotides: TGCAGTGCTAGGGCAGGGGGACGAACCGGGGAGCTGTTTTTT.

This clonotype was picked up a small number of times. Germline and junction disagree at one end, which may indicate a read error. The J gene is TRBJ2-7, the V gene TRBV10-3, with D unclear. This CDR3 contains 14 residues. CDR1 and CDR2 (germline): ENHRY, SYGVKD. Here the CDR3 DNA reads TGTGCCGTCAGTGGGTCGGGCATTAAGGGCGAGCAGTACTTC. This translates into CAVSGSGIKGEQYF.

The chain is built from TRBV19 and TRBJ1-1; 10 bases match TRBD1. Unmatched junction bases numbered 8, after V lost 4 bases and J lost 3 bases. The CDR3 totals 16 residues. Germline V gene sequence: CDR1 LNHDA, CDR2 SQIVND (reference sequence). CDR3 nucleotides: TGTGCCAGTAGTACCCATCGGGACAGGGGCTACACTGAAGCTTTCTTT. It specifies CASSTHRDRGYTEAFF.